These 24 T cell receptor beta chains share one sample of origin, sequenced in a study of blood T cells in healthy people across ages. Alongside a J-beta primer mix, a sample-barcoded 5' primer served in a second PCR lasting about 7 to 11 cycles. TCRdb reprocessed the 5' RACE reads via MiXCR and lists one record per CDR3 protein. The repertoire holds approximately 730,000 distinct CDR3 sequences, with about 53% as singletons. The sample comprised blood. Every receptor here comes from a man older than 75 in good health.

The J gene is TRBJ1-5, the V gene TRBV20-1; D is undetermined. The CDR3 runs to 12 residues. The germline gives CDR1 DFQATT, CDR2 SNEGSKA (reference sequence). CDR3 amino acids: CSTGDHYQPQHF. CDR3 sequence (DNA): TGCTCTACCGGGGATCACTATCAGCCCCAGCATTTT.

This clonotype turned up a few times. The chain has TRBV9 and TRBJ2-7; TRBD2 agrees at 8 bases. The length of the CDR3 is 16 residues. CDR1 is SGDLS and CDR2 is YYNGEE in the germline V gene. The V gene end was trimmed by 4 bases and the J gene end by 3 bases; junction bases not matched to a gene: 12. Here the CDR3 reads CASSSGGLAEVYEQYF. The CDR3 bases are TGTGCCAGCAGCTCAGGAGGACTAGCAGAGGTCTACGAGCAGTACTTC.

The chain is built from TRBV29-1 and TRBJ2-2; D unresolved. The CDR3 contains 14 residues. Trimming took off 6 bases at V and 5 bases at J, with 16 bases between the two ends. Germline V gene lookup returns CDR1 SQVTM and CDR2 ANQGSEA. The CDR3 reads CSVGARSQTGELFF. The DNA for the CDR3 is TGCAGCGTAGGTGCGCGGAGCCAGACCGGGGAGCTGTTTTTT.

This clonotype was counted once. V and J are TRBV5-1 and TRBJ2-1; D is uncertain. From germline, CDR1 is SGHRS and CDR2 YFSETQ. The CDR3 has 15 residues. Trimming removed 1 base from V and 1 base from J, with 9 bases in between. The CDR3 sequence: CASSLRLGSYNEQFF. The CDR3 nucleotides are TGCGCCAGCAGCTTGCGTCTTGGTTCCTACAATGAGCAGTTCTTC.

The chain uses TRBV20-1 and TRBJ1-1; D is unclear. The germline gives CDR1 DFQATT, CDR2 SNEGSKA (reference sequence). This CDR3 region has 12 residues. The CDR3 DNA sequence: TGCAGCGCGACACAGCTGAACACTGAAGCTTTCTTT. Encoded protein: CSATQLNTEAFF.

The V call is TRBV28, the J call TRBJ1-2; D is ambiguous. V lost 7 bases, J lost 8 bases, and 17 bases lay in between. The germline CDR1 and CDR2 sequences are MDHEN and SYDVKM. This CDR3 is built from 13 residues. CDR3 nucleotides: TGTGCCAGCAACCCGAGCACCCGCACCGGCTACACCTTC. It is translated as CASNPSTRTGYTF.

This clonotype was seen only once. The chain links TRBV28 to TRBJ2-4, with no clear D. V lost 2 bases to trimming and J lost 0 bases, with 8 bases between them. The germline V gene encodes CDR1 MDHEN and CDR2 SYDVKM. The CDR3 sequence is 15 residues long. The CDR3 DNA follows: TGTGCCAGCAGTTTAATCGGTGTAGCCAAAAACATTCAGTACTTC. It yields the protein CASSLIGVAKNIQYF.

This rearrangement joins TRBV24-1 to TRBJ1-2; tentatively, D is TRBD1 (5 bases). This CDR3 region has 14 residues. From germline, CDR1 is KGHDR and CDR2 SFDVKD. Trimming pared 6 bases from V and 8 bases from J, leaving 18 bases between. In DNA, the CDR3 is TGTGCCACCAGTACAGGACTATTGGTGGAGGGCTACACCTTC. Translating gives CATSTGLLVEGYTF.

The V call is TRBV11-2, the J call TRBJ2-1, with D maybe TRBD2 (6 bases). The V gene lost 3 bases and the J gene lost 2 bases, with 11 bases spanning the gap. The CDR3 consists of 15 residues. The germline gives CDR1 SGHAT, CDR2 FQNNGV. As DNA, the CDR3 is TGTGCCAGCAGCTTCGGAGCGGGTCCCTACAATGAGCAGTTCTTC. It yields the protein CASSFGAGPYNEQFF.

The J gene is TRBJ1-2, the V gene TRBV9; no clear D gene. CDR3 length: 13 amino acids. Germline V gene data show CDR1 as SGDLS and CDR2 as YYNGEE. The V end lost 1 base, the J end lost 2 bases, and 6 bases lay between the germline ends. CDR3 sequence: CASSVSRNYGYTF. The CDR3 nucleotides are TGTGCCAGCAGCGTATCGCGGAACTATGGCTACACCTTC.

This sequence joins TRBV20-1 and TRBJ1-6, with D unclear. Germline V gene lookup returns CDR1 DFQATT and CDR2 SNEGSKA (reference sequence). There are 14 residues in the CDR3. The ends were cut back, 5 bases at V and 5 bases at J, with 13 bases in the middle. The CDR3 region is CSARDAANNSPLHF. The DNA of the CDR3 is TGCAGTGCTCGCGACGCAGCCAATAATTCACCCCTCCACTTT.

The gene calls are TRBV7-9 and TRBJ1-4; D gene unclear. V dropped 1 base and J dropped 8 bases, with 11 bases sitting between them. The CDR3 extends over 14 amino acids. Germline V gives CDR1 SEHNR, CDR2 FQNEAQ (reference sequence). This chain's CDR3 is CASSLVLRSEKLFF. CDR3 sequence (DNA): TGTGCCAGCAGCTTAGTGCTTCGCAGCGAAAAACTGTTTTTT.

The rearrangement links TRBV20-1 to TRBJ2-2; no firm D call. Germline-derived CDR1 and CDR2 are DFQATT and SNEGSKA (reference sequence). V lost 5 bases, J lost 7 bases, and 23 bases lay in between. This CDR3 is 16 amino acids long. The CDR3 coding sequence is TGCAGTGCTCAACCCTCTGCGTCTGCTTTGAACGGGGAGCTGTTTTTT. This translates into CSAQPSASALNGELFF.

This chain uses TRBV25-1 with TRBJ2-3; 10 nucleotides match TRBD1. Trimming took 5 bases from V and 0 from J; bases not matched to a gene: 2. The CDR3 has 15 amino acids. Per the germline V gene, CDR1 is MGHDK and CDR2 is SYGVNS. DNA of the CDR3: TGTGCCAGCAGTAGACAGGGGGCCAGCACAGATACGCAGTATTTT. Its translation is CASSRQGASTDTQYF.

Comments on this clonotype: A much larger clone is a single base away; this may be a read error. V is TRBV12-3 or TRBV12-4 and J is TRBJ1-2, with D uncertain. The CDR3 sequence is 13 residues long. As DNA, the CDR3 is TGTGCCAGCAGCCCTGTGGTAAACTATGGCCACACCTTC. Translated: CASSPVVNYGHTF.

This clonotype was counted between two and nine times. This chain connects TRBV20-1 to TRBJ2-3; D ambiguous. Deletions cut 0 bases from V and 3 bases from J, with 13 bases between. The CDR3 has 15 residues. Looked up from germline, CDR1 is DFQATT and CDR2 is SNEGSKA (reference sequence). The CDR3 bases are TGCAGTGCTAGAGATCCCTCGTCTGTGACAGATACGCAGTATTTT. Translating it yields CSARDPSSVTDTQYF.

This sequence joins TRBV9 and TRBJ2-7; no clear D gene. V was pared by 3 bases and J by 5 bases, with 12 bases between. The CDR3 has 13 amino acids. Germline CDR1 and CDR2: SGDLS and YYNGEE. The chain's CDR3 is CASSAGARDEQYF. CDR3 DNA: TGTGCCAGCAGCGCCGGAGCTCGGGACGAGCAGTACTTC.

The chain links TRBV6-1 to TRBJ1-5, with 9 bases identical to TRBD1. The germline V gene has CDR1 MNHNS and CDR2 SASEGT. V shed 4 bases, J shed 0 bases, and the junction held 7 bases outside the gene matches. This CDR3 contains 17 residues. The CDR3 nucleotides read TGTGCCAGCAGTGTCAGGACAGGGGATTATAGCAATCAGCCCCAGCATTTT. Protein product: CASSVRTGDYSNQPQHF.

A few counts support this clonotype. This chain links TRBV24-1 with TRBJ2-3; D possibly matches TRBD1 or TRBD2 (5 bases each). The CDR3 is made up of 14 amino acids. Between the trimmed V and J ends, which lost 4 bases and 14 bases, there was a span of 21 bases. CDR1 and CDR2 from the germline V gene are KGHDR and SFDVKD. The CDR3 DNA sequence: TGTGCCACCAGTGAACCAGGGACGCACAGATACGCGTATTTT. It encodes CATSEPGTHRYAYF.

The chain combines TRBV25-1 with TRBJ1-4; no clear D gene. Trimming shortened V by 0 bases and J by 3 bases, and 11 bases separated the two germline ends. The V gene's germline CDR1 is MGHDK and CDR2 SYGVNS. This CDR3 is 16 amino acids long. The CDR3 region has the DNA TGTGCCAGCAGTGAATATGCGGGCCAGCCTAATGAAAAACTGTTTTTT. Amino acids: CASSEYAGQPNEKLFF.

This clonotype occurred a few times. The rearrangement joins TRBV3-1 to TRBJ2-7; perhaps TRBD2 as D (5 bases). The ends were cut back, 0 bases at V and 3 bases at J, with 18 bases in the middle. The CDR3 length is 17 residues. CDR1 LGHDT and CDR2 YNNKEL come from the germline V gene (reference sequence). For the CDR3, the DNA is TGTGCCAGCAGCCAAGAGACTCCCGCGGGTGCGCTCTACGAGCAGTACTTC. Amino acids: CASSQETPAGALYEQYF.

This clonotype has just a few counts. The rearrangement uses TRBV7-2 and TRBJ2-3; 7 nucleotides line up with TRBD2. V trimming: 4 bases; J trimming: 3 bases; junction bases outside the gene matches: 10. From germline, CDR1 is SGHTA and CDR2 FQGNSA. This CDR3 spans 16 amino acids. CDR3: CASSSRREARTDTQYF. For the CDR3, the DNA is TGTGCCAGCAGCTCGAGACGGGAGGCACGGACAGATACGCAGTATTTT.

In this sample, this clonotype turned up a few times. The chain has TRBV6-5 and TRBJ2-1, with 8 positions matching TRBD2. The CDR3 spans 18 residues. The V segment lost 0 bases and the J segment 0 bases; nucleotides outside the gene matches: 7. The germline V gene has CDR1 MNHEY and CDR2 SVGAGI. The chain's CDR3 is CASSYSFAGGDSYNEQFF. CDR3 DNA sequence: TGTGCCAGCAGTTACTCTTTCGCGGGGGGAGACTCCTACAATGAGCAGTTCTTC.

The CDR3: CAISGTPPSGANVLTF. CDR3 DNA: TGTGCCATCAGCGGGACGCCACCTTCTGGGGCCAACGTCCTGACTTTC. The chain couples TRBV10-3 to TRBJ2-6; D tentatively reads TRBD1 or TRBD2 (5 bases each). Germline assignment: CDR1 ENHRY and CDR2 SYGVKD. V was pared by 6 bases and J by 1 base, with 13 bases between. The CDR3 consists of 16 residues.